This T cell receptor (beta chain) was sequenced in a study of Ad26.COV2.S vaccination and SARS-CoV-2 variants. Germline V lookup: CDR1 LGHDT, CDR2 YNNKEL (reference sequence). The CDR3 spans 14 residues. V was pared by 7 bases and J by 5 bases, with 5 bases of the junction left unmatched. Measured with immunoSEQ multiplex PCR; TCRdb has only the in-frame clones, and not every one. The sample lists around 300,000 clones, roughly 90% occurring once. Treatment noted: some 20 received Ad26.COV2.S at low or high dose, single or two shots; about five received placebo; per-sample allocation not given. Sampling took place 63 days after the first vaccine or placebo injection.

This receptor was identified in a person between 18 and 65 years old who received the Ad26.COV2.S COVID-19 vaccine or a placebo. Sample: peripheral blood, taken in a trial of Ad26.COV2.S vaccine versus placebo. The J gene is TRBJ1-6, the V gene TRBV3-1 (or the pseudogene TRBV3-2); TRBD1 agrees at 7 bases. For the CDR3, the DNA is TGTGCCAGCAATCCCGGGACAGATAATTCACCCCTCCACTTT. Translating gives CASNPGTDNSPLHF.